The clone carrying this T cell receptor beta chain was observed at least ten times. Its antigen is unknown. The data were obtained in a study of T cell repertoires in cytomegalovirus infection. Study as a whole: The public TCR beta signatures pointed to both CMV infection and matching HLA type. Points from the study as a whole: Cumulative frequency of public TCR beta families picked out carriers of CMV plus the relevant HLA. Across the ex vivo response, the dominant clonotypes were HLA-C-restricted CMV-specific TCR beta clonotypes.

TCRdb fed the reads into MiXCR, producing one record per CDR3 protein. Here the sample spans fewer than 250,000 distinct CDR3 sequences, 9% to 15% being singletons. The V segment lost 4 bases and the J segment 7 bases; nucleotides outside the gene matches: 16. The germline CDR1 and CDR2 sequences are SGHTA and FQGNSA. CDR3 length equals 16 residues. The rearrangement uses TRBV7-2 and TRBJ2-7; 7 bases are a match to TRBD1. The sequencing input was PBMCs. This clonotype was sampled from a human donor in good health (CMV status not recorded). Some clones in this sample may be carry-over from other donors' samples. CDR3 in amino acids: CASSSPVGGGTGEQYF. The CDR3 DNA reads as TGTGCCAGCAGCTCCCCGGTAGGGGGCGGTACGGGAGAGCAGTACTTC.